This TCR beta chain was observed in a study of siplizumab effects on memory and regulatory T cells. Study-level results: The study found naive T cells seemingly more diverse than memory cells and seemingly major alloresponse contributors. To unstimulated subsets, only a minor fraction of alloreactive clones could be mapped.

CDR3 length: 13 residues. CDR1 and CDR2 (germline): MGHDK, SYGVNS. The trim removed 6 bases at V and 8 bases at J, leaving 3 bases unmatched. Assays examined roughly 9.2 x 10^4 TCR templates per sample. Produced via immunoSEQ multiplex PCR; TCRdb's table is partial and in-frame only. There are about 100,000 clones in the sample; about 94% occur only once, and roughly 1.4% lies in the top ten. About this clone itself: Its antigen remains unknown.

Sequenced: non-Treg CD4+ T cells sorted from blood. This clonotype was obtained from a human donor in good health. The chain combines TRBV25-1 with TRBJ2-1, with TRBD1 matching 11 bases. The CDR3 loop is CASRTDRGHEQFF. DNA of the CDR3: TGTGCCAGCAGGACGGACAGGGGGCATGAGCAGTTCTTC. Full variable domain (outside the CDR3, taken from reference TRBV25-1 and TRBJ2-1): EADIYQTPRYLVIGTGKKITLECSQTMGHDKMYWYQQDPGMELHLIHYSYGVNSTEKGDLSSESTVSRIRTEHFPLTLESARPSHTSQYLCASRTDRGHEQFFGPGTRLTVL.